The T cell receptor beta chain under discussion was sequenced for a study of shared clonotypes between healthy human individuals. Sequenced by immunoSEQ multiplex PCR; TCRdb stores in-frame clones only, minus some. The sample has 550,000 to 700,000 clones; around 73% are singletons. The germline V gene encodes CDR1 SEHNR and CDR2 FQNEAQ (reference sequence). V lost 1 base, J lost 2 bases, and 6 bases stayed unmatched. The CDR3 covers 16 residues. The chain employs TRBV7-9 and TRBJ2-5; TRBD1 agrees at 8 bases. The source is a woman younger than 45 in good health. Sequenced: memory CD4+ T cells sorted from blood. Stated subset: CD45RA-negative fraction. CDR3: CASSLGGTGRQETQYF. As DNA, the CDR3 is TGTGCCAGCAGCTTAGGAGGGACAGGCAGACAAGAGACCCAGTACTTC.